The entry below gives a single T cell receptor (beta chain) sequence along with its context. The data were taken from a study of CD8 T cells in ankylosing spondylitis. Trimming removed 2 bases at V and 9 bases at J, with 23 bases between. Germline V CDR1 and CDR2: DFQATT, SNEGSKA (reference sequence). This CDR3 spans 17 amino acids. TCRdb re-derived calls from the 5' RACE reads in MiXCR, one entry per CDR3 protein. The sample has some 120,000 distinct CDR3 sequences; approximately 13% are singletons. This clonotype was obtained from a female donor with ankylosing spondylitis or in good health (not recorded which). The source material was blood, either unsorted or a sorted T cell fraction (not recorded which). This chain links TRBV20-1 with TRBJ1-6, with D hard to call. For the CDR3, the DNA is TGCAGTGCTAGATTGGCGGATCGGACTCTTCTTCGTTCACCCCTCCACTTT. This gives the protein CSARLADRTLLRSPLHF.